This record covers a single T cell receptor (beta chain). The antigen this receptor binds is unknown. No base-level quality is on record; no much larger clone is a single base apart. The entry originates in a study of T cell responses to AZD1222 COVID-19 vaccine (dated by TCRdb to about 2021). About the study as a whole: TCR sequencing covered some 250 trial participants: 207 given two doses of AZD1222 and about 26 given two doses of MenACWY control vaccine. Trial participants were enrolled by age into subgroups of 18-55, 56-69 and 70-plus years, and around 150, 28 and 57 TCR-sequenced participants, respectively, were included in these subgroups.

CDR1 and CDR2 are read off the germline V gene (reference sequence) as LNHDA and SQIVND. V is cut by 7 bases and J by 4 bases, and the space between the germline ends is 19 bases. Taken from cysteine to phenylalanine, the CDR3 has 15 residues. The entry retains the CDR3 DNA only, 45 bases that are in frame from base 1. Overall study outcomes, separate from this receptor: In the small 56-69-year group, the increase in depth fell short of significance, most likely because of low power. After two AZD1222 doses, both the breadth and the depth of spike-specific TCRs were significantly higher than at day 0 and than in MenACWY recipients. CD4 TCRs associated with the vaccine covered the entire spike protein, and the dominant responses were in regions 160-218 and 743-854. Conclusions about previously exposed vaccinees are limited because only six or seven AZD1222 recipients were SARS-CoV-2 seropositive at baseline. Because no samples from the day 14 peak response were available, repertoires could be characterized only after the peak T cell response. Most participants were white British and females outnumbered males, and the authors suggested that clonal diversity may have been underestimated. Epitopes outside the regions mutated in the B.1.351 and B.1.1.7 variants were reportedly recognized by nearly half of the unique spike-specific TCRs.

The CDR3 regions of human TCRbeta chains were analyzed by immunosequencing. The original methods were these. Repertoire TCRs were matched against a reference library of SARS-CoV-2-specific TCRs generated with the MIRA antigen-specificity platform. Breadth was defined as the fraction of unique TCRs that were SARS-CoV-2-associated, and depth was defined as the fraction of total T cells that were SARS-CoV-2-associated. Using the MIRA data, each spike-specific TCR was assigned both to the spike region to which the TCR was reactive and to a CD4 or CD8 class. Log10-transformed breadth and depth values were compared by one-way ANOVA with Sidak's multiple comparisons tests. TCRdb holds this immuneACCESS table with in-frame rearrangements only. Some clones are missing; in checked studies, unresolved V genes explain under half, and the rest has no known cause. V and J calls plus clone size are reproduced from that table; the DNA served to infer D and trimming. The sample has around 110,000 clones on record, 80% to 90% of them singletons. 3% to 4% of the sample is held by the ten biggest clonotypes.

Reading the label with the study, this specimen's time point is: baseline before first vaccination. Per the publication, the treatment or condition label means: meningococcal conjugate vaccine given as trial control. Vaccinee samples were obtained from the UK trials COV001 and COV002, which included a single-blind randomized controlled phase 2/3 trial of AZD1222 (ChAdOx1 nCoV-19) in healthy adults. For TCRbeta chain sequencing, PBMC samples from trial participants were taken at day 0 and at day 28 after the second dose. This sequence was found in an adult in good health. Recombination connected TRBV19 to TRBJ1-1; the best D guess is TRBD1, with 5 bases matching. This sample comprised peripheral blood, obtained on day 0 of MenACWY control vaccination. The nucleotide sequence reads as follows: TGTGCCAGTACTACCCCGGGAGGGGTTGCCACTGAAGCTTTCTTT. It codes for CASTTPGGVATEAFF. Here the CDR3 is joined to the reference TRBV19 and TRBJ1-1 genes, and the full variable domain is: DGGITQSPKYLFRKEGQNVTLSCEQNLNHDAMYWYRQDPGQGLRLIYYSQIVNDFQKGDIAEGYSVSREKKESFPLTVTSAQKNPTAFYLCASTTPGGVATEAFFGQGTRLTVV.